The 24 T cell receptor beta chains in this list originate from one sample, sequenced in a study of T-cell reconstitution after alpha-beta-depleted transplantation in children. Unique molecular identifiers featured in how the TCRbeta library was prepared. MiXCR, applied by TCRdb to the PCR reads, yields one record per CDR3 protein. The sample lists around 580,000 distinct CDR3 sequences, 25% to 30% seen once, with approximately 33% in the top ten. This sample comprised PBMCs, obtained before TCRalphabeta/CD19-depleted stem cell transplant. Source of these receptors: a boy in the first two years of life with Wiskott-Aldrich syndrome, due to receive a stem cell transplant.

The rearrangement uses TRBV4-1 and TRBJ1-2, with D perhaps matching TRBD1 (5 bases). The CDR3 extends over 14 amino acids. Looked up from germline, CDR1 is MGHRA and CDR2 is YSYEKL. The V end was cut by 4 bases, the J end by 4 bases, with 13 bases between. The CDR3 DNA reads TGCGCCAGCAGCCGTAGGCCCGGGACCTATGGCTACACCTTC. Protein: CASSRRPGTYGYTF.

The rearrangement links TRBV5-6 to TRBJ1-1, with D possibly being TRBD1 (5 bases). The germline gives CDR1 SGHDT, CDR2 YYEEEE. The CDR3 sequence is 14 residues long. V was cut by 1 base and J by 6 bases, with 13 bases left in between. CDR3: CASSLYGGISEAFF. The CDR3 region has the DNA TGTGCCAGCAGCTTGTATGGGGGGATTTCTGAAGCTTTCTTT.

The CDR3 spells CASRISGSANTGELFF. DNA of the CDR3: TGTGCCAGTCGCATTTCAGGGAGTGCGAACACCGGGGAGCTGTTTTTT. V usage is TRBV28 and J usage is TRBJ2-2; perhaps D is TRBD1 or TRBD2 (5 bases each). The germline V gene has CDR1 MDHEN and CDR2 SYDVKM. The length of the CDR3 is 16 residues. Trimming removed 9 bases from V and 0 bases from J, with 17 bases in between.

The chain recombines TRBV7-3 with TRBJ2-3; D is unresolved. V lost 1 base and J lost 6, with 11 bases in between. The CDR3 covers 14 residues. Germline V gives CDR1 SGHTA, CDR2 FQGTGA. The CDR3 sequence is CASSLISPGDTQYF. CDR3 bases: TGTGCCAGCAGCTTAATATCACCGGGTGATACGCAGTATTTT.

This clonotype was observed a handful of times. The rearrangement joins TRBV12-3 or TRBV12-4 to TRBJ1-5; D is perhaps TRBD1 (5 bases). V dropped 11 bases and J dropped 2 bases, with 13 bases sitting between them. The CDR3 contains 13 residues. The CDR3 spells CAGSSGGNQPQHF. The CDR3 bases are TGTGCCGGGTCCTCGGGGGGCAATCAGCCCCAGCATTTT.

The rearrangement joins TRBV12-3 or TRBV12-4 to TRBJ1-2; perhaps TRBD1 as D (6 bases). The V end was cut by 5 bases, the J end by 0 bases, with 13 bases between. The CDR3 is 15 amino acids. CDR3 nucleotides: TGTGCCAGCAGTCCATCGAGACAGGCTAACTATGGCTACACCTTC. It yields the protein CASSPSRQANYGYTF.

This clonotype came up a few times. CDR3 residues: CSARAVLAGYNEQFF. DNA of the CDR3: TGCAGTGCTAGAGCCGTCCTAGCGGGCTACAATGAGCAGTTCTTC. The rearrangement uses TRBV20-1 and TRBJ2-1, with 8 nucleotides matching TRBD2. Germline CDR1 DFQATT, CDR2 SNEGSKA (reference sequence). The ends lost 1 base at V and 3 bases at J; junction bases unmatched: 5. The CDR3 runs 15 residues.

The chain has TRBV3-1 and TRBJ2-3; D gene ambiguous. Germline V gives CDR1 LGHDT, CDR2 YNNKEL (reference sequence). Trimming shortened V by 3 bases and J by 4 bases, and 5 bases separated the two germline ends. The CDR3 is made up of 12 amino acids. The CDR3 bases are TGTGCCAGCAGCCACTTTGCAGATACGCAGTATTTT. Translation gives CASSHFADTQYF.

The V and J genes are TRBV7-2 and TRBJ2-1; D not certain. Per the germline V gene, CDR1 is SGHTA and CDR2 is FQGNSA. Trimming took off 8 bases at V and 4 bases at J, with 9 bases between the two ends. The CDR3 contains 12 residues. This chain's CDR3 is CASEDGYNEQFF. As DNA, the CDR3 is TGTGCCAGCGAGGACGGTTACAATGAGCAGTTCTTC.

The chain uses TRBV5-1 and TRBJ1-1, with 11 bases lining up with TRBD1. CDR3 size: 14 residues. V lost 4 bases to trimming and J lost 6 bases; unmatched junction nucleotides: 5. The germline gives CDR1 SGHRS, CDR2 YFSETQ. The CDR3, as DNA: TGCGCCAGCAGCGGACAGGGGGCCGGGGCTGAAGCTTTCTTT. It encodes CASSGQGAGAEAFF.

The J gene is TRBJ1-1, the V gene TRBV7-9, with D uncertain. The CDR3 contains 15 residues. Per germline, CDR1 SEHNR and CDR2 FQNEAQ (reference sequence). The V end was cut by 0 bases, the J end by 8 bases, with 16 bases between. CDR3 in DNA: TGTGCCAGCAGCTTAGCGGGCCCTCCGACGGAAGAAGCTTTCTTT. The encoded protein is CASSLAGPPTEEAFF.

This sequence joins TRBV24-1 and TRBJ1-2; the D gene is possibly TRBD1 (6 bases). Trimming stripped 2 bases from V and 2 bases from J, with 14 bases between. The germline CDR1 and CDR2 sequences are KGHDR and SFDVKD. CDR3 size: 16 residues. CDR3 bases: TGTGCCACCAGTGATTCCAGCCGGGGGCAGAACTATGGCTACACCTTC. This translates into CATSDSSRGQNYGYTF.

This clonotype came up a few times. This rearrangement joins TRBV5-1 to TRBJ2-7; D is perhaps TRBD2 (5 bases). The length of the CDR3 is 17 residues. Germline V gives CDR1 SGHRS, CDR2 YFSETQ. V lost 0 bases and J lost 6, with 22 bases in between. As DNA, the CDR3 is TGCGCCAGCAGCTTGGGACGACGAATTGGAGGCCTTAGCGAGCAGTACTTC. Encoded protein: CASSLGRRIGGLSEQYF.

This clonotype was seen only a few times. The rearrangement uses TRBV20-1 and TRBJ1-5, with 7 positions matching TRBD1. V dropped 4 bases and J dropped 7; count of bases not matched to a gene: 10. This CDR3 comprises 14 residues. CDR1 is DFQATT and CDR2 is SNEGSKA in the germline V gene (reference sequence). CDR3 sequence: CSAKSEGAGQPQHF. As DNA, the CDR3 is TGCAGTGCTAAGTCAGAGGGGGCGGGGCAGCCCCAGCATTTT.

The V call is TRBV12-3 or TRBV12-4, the J call TRBJ1-1; D not resolved. V was clipped by 8 bases and J by 6 bases, with 10 bases between them. The CDR3 has 11 residues. The CDR3 loop is CASHLRAEAFF. CDR3 DNA sequence: TGTGCCAGCCACCTTCGAGCTGAAGCTTTCTTT.

The chain uses TRBV29-1 and TRBJ1-1; tentative D call: TRBD1 (6 bases). Trimming removed 7 bases at V and 8 bases at J, with 14 bases between. Germline V lookup: CDR1 SQVTM, CDR2 ANQGSEA. This CDR3 has 11 residues. The CDR3 sequence: CSATIGGEAFF. The CDR3 DNA sequence: TGCAGCGCCACTATAGGGGGGGAAGCTTTCTTT.

This clonotype was observed many times. The chain carries TRBV5-1 and TRBJ2-7; possible D gene TRBD1, 6 bases. The germline gives CDR1 SGHRS, CDR2 YFSETQ. There are 14 residues in the CDR3. Between the trimmed V and J ends, which lost 0 bases and 3 bases, there was a span of 10 bases. The CDR3 loop reads CASSLAQGSYEQYF. CDR3 DNA: TGCGCCAGCAGCTTGGCACAGGGTAGCTACGAGCAGTACTTC.

The rearrangement joins TRBV7-9 to TRBJ2-5, with a possible D match to TRBD2 (5 bases). Germline CDR1 is SEHNR and CDR2 is FQNEAQ (reference sequence). The length of the CDR3 is 14 residues. Trimming cost V 5 bases and J 4 bases, with 14 bases left between them. Here the CDR3 DNA reads TGTGCCAGCAGCCTCCTCGATGGAGGAGAGACCCAGTACTTC. It encodes CASSLLDGGETQYF.

The table lists this clonotype with a few counts. The genes are TRBV20-1 and TRBJ2-4; 7 nucleotides line up with TRBD1. J was trimmed by 7 bases and V by 0 bases; bases with no gene match: 15. Germline CDR1 and CDR2: DFQATT and SNEGSKA (reference sequence). The CDR3 totals 17 residues. CDR3 sequence (DNA): TGCAGTGCTAGAGATCAAGGATTTAGGGGGCGGAAGAACATTCAGTACTTC. It codes for CSARDQGFRGRKNIQYF.

This clonotype was found a few times. The chain recombines TRBV12-3 or TRBV12-4 with TRBJ2-7; the D gene is possibly TRBD1 (7 bases). Trimming pared 5 bases from V and 3 bases from J, leaving 14 bases between. The CDR3 covers 14 residues. This chain's CDR3 is CASSRRQGLYEQYF. In DNA form, the CDR3 reads TGTGCCAGCAGTCGAAGACAGGGACTCTACGAGCAGTACTTC.

This clonotype was picked up a small number of times. The chain is built from TRBV15 and TRBJ2-1; TRBD1 might be the D (7 bases). V was cut by 5 bases and J by 6 bases, with 11 bases left in between. The CDR3 runs 13 residues. From germline, CDR1 is LNHNV and CDR2 YYDKDF (reference sequence). The CDR3 protein is CATSLQGGNEQFF. As DNA, the CDR3 is TGTGCCACCAGCCTCCAGGGGGGCAATGAGCAGTTCTTC.

V is TRBV29-1 and J is TRBJ2-5; unclear D gene. V gave up 4 bases and J gave up 4 bases, with 13 bases separating them. The CDR3 extends over 13 amino acids. Germline V gene lookup returns CDR1 SQVTM and CDR2 ANQGSEA. This CDR3 reads CSVGGVMAETQYF. In DNA form, the CDR3 reads TGCAGCGTTGGTGGGGTAATGGCAGAGACCCAGTACTTC.

This clonotype has a handful of counts. The V and J genes are TRBV3-1 and TRBJ1-6; TRBD1 matches at 9 bases. The CDR3 sequence is 17 residues long. Germline CDR1 reads LGHDT; CDR2 reads YNNKEL (reference sequence). The V and J ends lost 0 bases and 8 bases, in that order; junction bases with no gene match: 8. This CDR3 is CASSQDGWNRGHSPLHF. For the CDR3, the DNA is TGTGCCAGCAGCCAAGATGGGTGGAACAGGGGGCATTCACCCCTCCACTTT.

The CDR3: CASRGYNTEAFF. CDR3 DNA: TGTGCCAGCAGGGGTTACAACACTGAAGCTTTCTTT. This chain joins TRBV27 and TRBJ1-1; D is ambiguous. The ends were cut back, 6 bases at V and 2 bases at J, with 7 bases in the middle. The CDR3 covers 12 residues. In germline, CDR1 is MNHEY, CDR2 SMNVEV (reference sequence).